These T cell receptor beta chains were read from a single sample in a study of blood T cell repertoires in COVID-19. The data were produced by immunoSEQ multiplex PCR, yet TCRdb's version contains in-frame clones alone and is incomplete. Of about 190,000 clones in the sample, roughly four fifths were seen once. Material: peripheral blood. All receptors come from a woman between 50 and 59 years old with acute or convalescent COVID-19. The CDR3 runs from the conserved cysteine through the conserved F or W. A D gene is named only where the DNA matches it firmly. Some rows mark clone size as missing; the rest say once, few, many or name a class of expanded clone.

D: TRBD1; size: NA; J: TRBJ1-5; V: TRBV27; CDR3: CASSLKSTGTRQPQHF; DNA: TGTGCCAGCAGTTTAAAGTCGACAGGGACGAGGCAGCCCCAGCATTTT
D: NA; size: NA; J: TRBJ2-2; V: TRBV5-5; CDR3: CASSTLRGTPAGELFF; DNA: TGTGCCAGCAGCACCCTAAGAGGAACTCCAGCCGGGGAGCTGTTTTTT
D: TRBD1; size: NA; J: TRBJ2-1; V: TRBV4-2; CDR3: CASSKGASDAVRYNEQFF; DNA: TGTGCCAGCAGCAAGGGGGCGAGCGACGCTGTTCGCTACAATGAGCAGTTCTTC
D: TRBD1; size: NA; J: TRBJ2-6; V: TRBV18; CDR3: CASSPDRAGANVLTF; DNA: TGTGCCAGCTCACCTGACAGGGCTGGGGCCAACGTCCTGACTTTC
D: NA; size: few; J: TRBJ1-2; V: TRBV28; CDR3: CASSRRDLRNGYTF; DNA: TGTGCCAGCAGCCGTCGGGATCTTAGGAATGGCTACACCTTC
D: NA; size: NA; J: TRBJ1-4; V: TRBV9; CDR3: CASSEGLGEKLFF; DNA: TGTGCCAGCAGCGAGGGGTTAGGAGAAAAACTGTTTTTT
D: NA; size: NA; J: TRBJ2-1; V: TRBV18; CDR3: CASSRQSNEQFF; DNA: TGTGCCAGCTCAAGACAGAGCAATGAGCAGTTCTTC
D: NA; size: NA; J: TRBJ2-6; V: TRBV20-1; CDR3: CSASSGRSYSGANVLTF; DNA: TGCAGTGCTAGTTCTGGGAGGTCCTATTCTGGGGCCAACGTCCTGACTTTC
D: TRBD1; size: NA; J: TRBJ1-4; V: TRBV28; CDR3: CASSRDRANEKLFF; DNA: TGTGCCAGCAGCCGGGACAGGGCTAATGAAAAACTGTTTTTT
D: NA; size: NA; J: TRBJ1-3; V: TRBV18; CDR3: CASSPVVQGLENTIYF; DNA: TGTGCCAGCTCCCCGGTGGTGCAGGGGCTCGAAAACACCATATATTTT
D: NA; size: few; J: TRBJ1-2; V: TRBV5-6; CDR3: CASSLSGFGYTF; DNA: TGTGCCAGCAGCTTGTCAGGGTTTGGGTACACCTTC
D: TRBD2; size: NA; J: TRBJ2-3; V: TRBV7-2; CDR3: CASSSPHSGLAASTDTQYF; DNA: TGTGCCAGCAGCTCCCCCCATTCGGGACTAGCGGCTAGCACAGATACGCAGTATTTT
D: NA; size: NA; J: TRBJ1-4; V: TRBV7-6; CDR3: CARVATNEKLFF; DNA: TGTGCCCGAGTTGCAACTAATGAAAAACTGTTTTTT
D: TRBD1; size: NA; J: TRBJ1-1; V: TRBV28; CDR3: CASSFPGTGGTEAFF; DNA: TGTGCCAGCAGTTTCCCCGGGACAGGTGGAACTGAAGCTTTCTTT
D: TRBD2; size: few; J: TRBJ2-2; V: TRBV7-8; CDR3: CASSPWGGGGTGELFF; DNA: TGTGCCAGCTCACCCTGGGGGGGAGGCGGAACCGGGGAGCTGTTTTTT
D: TRBD2; size: NA; J: TRBJ2-7; V: TRBV27; CDR3: CASTGLAGAYEQYF; DNA: TGTGCCAGCACCGGACTAGCGGGAGCCTACGAGCAGTACTTC
D: TRBD1; size: NA; J: TRBJ2-1; V: TRBV11-3; CDR3: CASSFRTGTTGYNEQFF; DNA: TGTGCCAGCAGCTTCAGGACAGGGACCACGGGCTACAATGAGCAGTTCTTC
D: NA; size: NA; J: TRBJ2-1; V: TRBV19; CDR3: CASSGVYNEQFF; DNA: TGTGCCAGTAGTGGAGTCTACAATGAGCAGTTCTTC
D: TRBD1; size: NA; J: TRBJ2-7; V: TRBV10-3; CDR3: CAISENSGTGGREQYF; DNA: TGTGCCATCAGTGAGAACTCCGGGACAGGGGGCCGCGAGCAGTACTTC
D: TRBD1; size: once; J: TRBJ2-7; V: TRBV11-2; CDR3: CASSDGDRGHHEQYF; DNA: TGTGCCAGCAGTGATGGAGACAGGGGGCACCACGAGCAGTACTTC
D: NA; size: NA; J: TRBJ1-1; V: TRBV10-1; CDR3: CASRGQINTEAFF; DNA: TGCGCCAGCCGAGGACAGATTAACACTGAAGCTTTCTTT
D: NA; size: NA; J: TRBJ2-7; V: TRBV28; CDR3: CASSFGQLAGNEQYF; DNA: TGTGCCAGCAGTTTTGGGCAACTGGCGGGAAACGAGCAGTACTTC
D: NA; size: NA; J: TRBJ2-3; V: TRBV24-1; CDR3: CAIRPSAIAGVADTQYF; DNA: TGTGCCATACGACCTTCGGCTATAGCTGGAGTGGCAGATACGCAGTATTTT
D: NA; size: NA; J: TRBJ2-7; V: TRBV3-1/TRBV3-2; CDR3: CASSQRQGVGTYEQYF; DNA: TGTGCCAGCAGCCAAAGGCAAGGGGTGGGCACCTACGAGCAGTACTTC
D: TRBD2; size: NA; J: TRBJ2-7; V: TRBV7-2; CDR3: CASSLVASGRSYEQYF; DNA: TGTGCCAGCAGCTTAGTTGCTAGCGGGCGCTCCTACGAGCAGTACTTC
D: NA; size: NA; J: TRBJ1-4; V: TRBV19; CDR3: CASSIYGEKLFF; DNA: TGTGCCAGTTCTATTTATGGTGAAAAACTGTTTTTT
D: TRBD1; size: NA; J: TRBJ1-6; V: TRBV27; CDR3: CASSRWDSHNSPLHF; DNA: TGTGCCAGCAGTCGGTGGGACAGCCATAATTCACCCCTCCACTTT